Below, 18 T cell receptor beta chains from the same sample are listed, as sequenced in a study of spatial heterogeneity in lung cancer. As to time point: sample taken at primary tumor resection. TCRdb fed the 5' RACE reads into MiXCR, producing one record per CDR3 protein. Of 20,000 to 25,000 distinct CDR3 sequences in the sample, about 5.8% are singletons; the top ten hold 30% to 40%. The starting material was PBMCs, obtained at surgery. The receptors stem from a male donor with early-stage non-small cell lung cancer.

This clonotype has only a few counts. This chain connects TRBV20-1 to TRBJ2-1; 9 bases fit TRBD2. The length of the CDR3 is 15 residues. Germline V gives CDR1 DFQATT, CDR2 SNEGSKA (reference sequence). Trimming at V came to 2 bases and at J to 6 bases, leaving 8 bases not matched to a gene. For the CDR3, the DNA is TGCAGTGCTAGATTAGCGGGAGCTCGCTTCAATGAGCAGTTCTTC. This gives the protein CSARLAGARFNEQFF.

V and J are TRBV20-1 and TRBJ2-3, with 7 bases aligning to TRBD2. Germline CDR1 reads DFQATT; CDR2 reads SNEGSKA (reference sequence). The V segment lost 3 bases and the J segment 5 bases; nucleotides outside the gene matches: 11. This CDR3 contains 15 residues. DNA for the CDR3: TGCAGTGCTAGCCTAGTAGCGGGTGCTGGAGATACGCAGTATTTT. Protein: CSASLVAGAGDTQYF.

Here the CDR3 DNA reads TGTGCCAGCAGCTTCAAGGGGGTTAGCGGGAGAGGCACAGATACGCAGTATTTT. This gives the protein CASSFKGVSGRGTDTQYF. The V and J genes are TRBV28 and TRBJ2-3; 9 bases align to TRBD2. The CDR3 has 18 residues. Germline lookup yields CDR1 MDHEN and CDR2 SYDVKM. With V trimmed by 6 bases and J by 1 base, 14 bases remained unmatched.

This clonotype occurred many times. The rearrangement links TRBV7-2 to TRBJ2-1, with 8 bases lining up with TRBD2. The CDR3 sequence is 16 residues long. After removal of 2 bases from V and 3 bases from J, the junction contained 6 bases not matched to a gene. Germline-derived CDR1 and CDR2 are SGHTA and FQGNSA. This CDR3 reads CASSLRTSQYYNEQFF. In DNA form, the CDR3 reads TGTGCCAGCAGCTTAAGGACTAGCCAATACTACAATGAGCAGTTCTTC.

This clonotype was picked up many times. This sequence joins TRBV5-1 and TRBJ2-5, with TRBD1 matching over 12 bases. The CDR3 contains 15 residues. The J segment lost 5 bases and the V segment lost 0 bases, leaving 2 bases of the junction unmatched. The germline V gene has CDR1 SGHRS and CDR2 YFSETQ. The CDR3 region is CASSLGDRGQETQYF. The DNA for the CDR3 is TGCGCCAGCAGCTTGGGGGACAGGGGGCAGGAGACCCAGTACTTC.

The rearrangement links TRBV5-1 to TRBJ1-2; D unresolved. CDR3 length: 14 residues. CDR1 is SGHRS and CDR2 is YFSETQ in the germline V gene. The ends were cut back, 2 bases at V and 7 bases at J, with 15 bases in the middle. Written as DNA, the CDR3 is TGCGCCAGCAGCTTCAGAGCGGGTTGGGCTGGCTACACCTTC. This sequence encodes CASSFRAGWAGYTF.

This clonotype was recorded many times. V is TRBV12-5 and J is TRBJ1-1; the D is unclear. The length of the CDR3 is 14 residues. Deletions cut 2 bases from V and 1 base from J, with 8 bases between. Germline V gene lookup returns CDR1 LGHNT and CDR2 FRNRAP. The CDR3 DNA follows: TGTGCTAGTGGTTTGTCGGCGGAGAACACTGAAGCTTTCTTT. Amino acid sequence: CASGLSAENTEAFF.

Ten or more counts support this clonotype. The chain links TRBV28 to TRBJ2-2; tentative D call: TRBD1 (5 bases). Per germline, CDR1 MDHEN and CDR2 SYDVKM. V was shortened by 5 bases and J by 2 bases, with 12 bases between the two germline ends. The CDR3 is 15 amino acids. The CDR3 DNA follows: TGTGCCAGCAGTATGCTGACAGCTAACACCGGGGAGCTGTTTTTT. Amino acids: CASSMLTANTGELFF.

This clonotype was recorded many times. The V and J genes are TRBV11-2 and TRBJ2-7; D remains ambiguous. V lost 5 bases and J lost 6, with 11 bases in between. Germline CDR1 SGHAT, CDR2 FQNNGV. This CDR3 spans 12 amino acids. Written as DNA, the CDR3 is TGTGCCAGCAGCCCCAGTGCTGGCGAGCAGTACTTC. This encodes CASSPSAGEQYF. Full variable domain (outside the CDR3, taken from reference TRBV11-2 and TRBJ2-7): EAGVAQSPRYKIIEKRQSVAFWCNPISGHATLYWYQQILGQGPKLLIQFQNNGVVDDSQLPKDRFSAERLKGVDSTLKIQPAKLEDSAVYLCASSPSAGEQYFGPGTRLTVT.

This clonotype has at least ten counts. The rearrangement links TRBV20-1 to TRBJ1-1, with 8 bases matching TRBD1. The ends lost 3 bases at V and 3 bases at J; junction bases unmatched: 6. Looked up from germline, CDR1 is DFQATT and CDR2 is SNEGSKA (reference sequence). CDR3 length: 14 amino acids. DNA of the CDR3: TGCAGTGCTAGGGACAGGGTGGTATACACTGAAGCTTTCTTT. Translation gives CSARDRVVYTEAFF.

This clonotype was counted at least ten times. The chain combines TRBV7-9 with TRBJ1-1; D unresolved. Per the germline V gene, CDR1 is SEHNR and CDR2 is FQNEAQ (reference sequence). Deletions cut 4 bases from V and 2 bases from J, with 14 bases between. The CDR3 spans 15 residues. This chain's CDR3 is CASSWENQDNTEAFF. In nucleotides, the CDR3 is TGTGCCAGCAGCTGGGAGAATCAGGATAACACTGAAGCTTTCTTT.

This clonotype has ten or more counts. V is TRBV6-5 and J is TRBJ1-1, with 8 bases identical to TRBD1. The CDR3 runs to 15 residues. In germline, CDR1 is MNHEY, CDR2 SVGAGI. V dropped 5 bases and J dropped 2; count of bases not matched to a gene: 7. The CDR3 protein is CASSGRTGSNTEAFF. The CDR3 nucleotides read TGTGCCAGCAGTGGCAGGACAGGGAGCAACACTGAAGCTTTCTTT.

At least ten counts were recorded for this clonotype. V and J are TRBV7-9 and TRBJ2-3; D possibly matches TRBD1 or TRBD2 (5 bases each). With 0 bases removed from V and 1 base from J, the gap between germline ends came to 20 bases. The germline gives CDR1 SEHNR, CDR2 FQNEAQ (reference sequence). The CDR3 sequence is 19 residues long. CDR3 loop: CASSLAPFGGEGGTDTQYF. The DNA of the CDR3 is TGTGCCAGCAGCTTAGCCCCCTTTGGGGGAGAGGGAGGCACAGATACGCAGTATTTT. Full variable domain (rest looked up from reference TRBV7-9 and TRBJ2-3): DTGVSQNPRHKITKRGQNVTFRCDPISEHNRLYWYRQTLGQGPEFLTYFQNEAQLEKSRLLSDRFSAERPKGSFSTLEIQRTEQGDSAMYLCASSLAPFGGEGGTDTQYFGPGTRLTVL.

This clonotype is classed as medium-sized. The V call is TRBV28, the J call TRBJ2-7; 7 bases are shared with TRBD1. V shed 5 bases, J shed 7 bases, and the junction held 11 bases outside the gene matches. CDR1 and CDR2 from the germline V gene are MDHEN and SYDVKM. CDR3 length: 14 residues. CDR3 region: CASSPGTAALEQYF. The CDR3 DNA follows: TGTGCCAGCAGTCCCGGGACAGCGGCATTGGAGCAGTACTTC.

This clonotype has more than one count but fewer than ten. The V call is TRBV5-1, the J call TRBJ2-3, with D tentatively TRBD2 (6 bases). Trimming pared 0 bases from V and 3 bases from J, leaving 11 bases between. Germline V CDR1 and CDR2: SGHRS, YFSETQ. The CDR3 covers 15 residues. The CDR3 region has the DNA TGCGCCAGCAGCTTGGCGGTAGCGGAGACAGATACGCAGTATTTT. This encodes CASSLAVAETDTQYF.

This clonotype came up many times. V gene TRBV20-1 combines with J gene TRBJ2-5; a possible D gene is TRBD1 (6 bases). This CDR3 spans 15 amino acids. Trimming removed 3 bases at V and 4 bases at J, with 18 bases between. Per germline, CDR1 DFQATT and CDR2 SNEGSKA (reference sequence). The chain's CDR3 is CSASPRTAVRETQYF. CDR3 sequence (DNA): TGCAGTGCTAGCCCCAGGACAGCTGTAAGAGAGACCCAGTACTTC.

This clonotype was counted between two and nine times. This chain uses TRBV6-6 with TRBJ2-7; tentative D call: TRBD2 (6 bases). CDR1 is MNHNY and CDR2 is SVGAGI in the germline V gene (reference sequence). Trimming pared 0 bases from V and 5 bases from J, leaving 11 bases between. The CDR3 has 14 residues. CDR3 protein: CASSYSGGINEQYF. The CDR3 DNA reads as TGTGCCAGCAGTTACTCTGGAGGGATAAACGAGCAGTACTTC.

Many counts were recorded for this clonotype. The rearrangement joins TRBV7-2 to TRBJ2-1; tentative D call: TRBD2 (6 bases). V was trimmed by 8 bases and J by 4 bases, leaving 12 bases between them. Germline V gene data show CDR1 as SGHTA and CDR2 as FQGNSA. This CDR3 comprises 13 residues. CDR3 sequence reads: CASGPRGYNEQFF. The CDR3 DNA reads as TGTGCCAGCGGCCCACGGGGGTACAATGAGCAGTTCTTC.